This TCR beta chain was captured by sequencing in a study of blood T cell repertoires in COVID-19. Study background: Material from acute and convalescent COVID-19 was sourced from the United States, Italy and Spain.

In the authors' workflow: Reference gene primer amplification yielded estimated nucleated cell counts. This table comes from immunoSEQ multiplex PCR, and its TCRdb copy is limited to in-frame clones, with some not included. D and trimming were read from the DNA, whereas the V and J calls and clone size are those reported in that table. This sample has some 41,000 clones; 65% to 90% occur once, and the top ten carry over 5%. Only a few counts were recorded for this clone. The clonotype was recovered from a man in his forties with active COVID-19. Specimen: peripheral blood.

This CDR3 is CASSYYGVGAVENTIYF. DNA for the CDR3: TGTGCCAGCAGCTATTATGGGGTGGGGGCGGTGGAAAACACCATATATTTT. V gene TRBV7-8 combines with J gene TRBJ1-3; a possible D gene is TRBD1 (6 bases). Germline V gene data show CDR1 as SGHVS and CDR2 as FQNEAQ. CDR3 size: 17 residues. The V gene lost 4 bases and the J gene lost 6 bases, with 22 bases spanning the gap.